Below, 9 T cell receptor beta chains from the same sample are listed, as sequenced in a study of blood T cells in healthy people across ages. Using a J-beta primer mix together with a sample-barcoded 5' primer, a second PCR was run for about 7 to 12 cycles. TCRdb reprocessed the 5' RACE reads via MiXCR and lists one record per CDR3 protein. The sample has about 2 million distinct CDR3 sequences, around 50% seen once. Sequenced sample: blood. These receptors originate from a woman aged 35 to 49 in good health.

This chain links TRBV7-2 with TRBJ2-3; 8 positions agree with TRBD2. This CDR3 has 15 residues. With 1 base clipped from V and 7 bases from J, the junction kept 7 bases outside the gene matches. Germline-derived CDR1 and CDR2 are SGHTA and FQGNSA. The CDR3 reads CASSLVTGGQYTQYF. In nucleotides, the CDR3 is TGTGCCAGCAGCTTAGTGACGGGGGGGCAGTATACGCAGTATTTT.

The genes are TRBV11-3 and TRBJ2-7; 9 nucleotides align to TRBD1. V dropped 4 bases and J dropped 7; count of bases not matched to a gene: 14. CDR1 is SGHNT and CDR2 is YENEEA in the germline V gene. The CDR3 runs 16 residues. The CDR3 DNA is TGTGCCAGCAGCTCCGTTGGGCAACAGGGGGCGGGGGAGCAGTACTTC. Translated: CASSSVGQQGAGEQYF.

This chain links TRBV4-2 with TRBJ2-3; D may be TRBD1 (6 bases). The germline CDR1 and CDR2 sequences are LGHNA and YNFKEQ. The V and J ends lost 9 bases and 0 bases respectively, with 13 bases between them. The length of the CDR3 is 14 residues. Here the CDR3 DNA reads TGTGCCAGTAGGATTGGGACAAGCACAGATACGCAGTATTTT. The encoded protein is CASRIGTSTDTQYF.

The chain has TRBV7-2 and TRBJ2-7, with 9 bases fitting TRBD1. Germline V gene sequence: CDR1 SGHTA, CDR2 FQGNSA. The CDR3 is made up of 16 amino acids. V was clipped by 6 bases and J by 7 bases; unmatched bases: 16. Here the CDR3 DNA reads TGTGCCAGCAGTCTCGAGACAGGGGGTACCTACAATGAGCAGTACTTC. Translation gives CASSLETGGTYNEQYF.

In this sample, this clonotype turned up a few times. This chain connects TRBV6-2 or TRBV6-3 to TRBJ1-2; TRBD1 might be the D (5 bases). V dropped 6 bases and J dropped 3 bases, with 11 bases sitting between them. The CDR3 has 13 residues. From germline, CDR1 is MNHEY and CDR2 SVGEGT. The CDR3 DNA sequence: TGTGCCAGCAGCCCACAGGCCTACTATGGCTACACCTTC. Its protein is CASSPQAYYGYTF.

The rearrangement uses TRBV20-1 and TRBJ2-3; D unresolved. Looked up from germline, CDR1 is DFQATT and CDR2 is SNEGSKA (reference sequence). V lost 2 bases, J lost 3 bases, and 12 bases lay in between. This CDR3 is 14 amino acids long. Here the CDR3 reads CSARKLHGTDTQYF. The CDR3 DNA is TGCAGTGCTAGAAAGCTTCATGGGACAGATACGCAGTATTTT.

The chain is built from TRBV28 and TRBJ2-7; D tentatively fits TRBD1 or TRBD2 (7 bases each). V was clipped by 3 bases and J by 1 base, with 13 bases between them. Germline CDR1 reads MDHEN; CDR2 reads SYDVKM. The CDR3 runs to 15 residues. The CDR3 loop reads CASSFGGTASYEQYF. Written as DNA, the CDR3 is TGTGCCAGCAGTTTCGGGGGGACAGCTTCCTACGAGCAGTACTTC.

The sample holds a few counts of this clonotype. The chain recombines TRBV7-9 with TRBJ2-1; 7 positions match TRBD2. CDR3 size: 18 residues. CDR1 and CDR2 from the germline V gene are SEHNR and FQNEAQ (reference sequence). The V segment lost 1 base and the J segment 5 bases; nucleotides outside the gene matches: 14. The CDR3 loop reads CASSLDWYGGGGHNEQFF. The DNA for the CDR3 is TGTGCCAGCAGCTTAGACTGGTACGGCGGGGGAGGCCACAATGAGCAGTTCTTC. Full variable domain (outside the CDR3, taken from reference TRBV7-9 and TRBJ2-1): DTGVSQNPRHKITKRGQNVTFRCDPISEHNRLYWYRQTLGQGPEFLTYFQNEAQLEKSRLLSDRFSAERPKGSFSTLEIQRTEQGDSAMYLCASSLDWYGGGGHNEQFFGPGTRLTVL.

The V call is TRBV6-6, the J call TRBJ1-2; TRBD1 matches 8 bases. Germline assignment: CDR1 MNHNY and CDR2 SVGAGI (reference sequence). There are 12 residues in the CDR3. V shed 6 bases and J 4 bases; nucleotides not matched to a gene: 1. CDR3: CASSRGPYGYTF. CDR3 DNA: TGTGCCAGCAGCAGGGGGCCCTATGGCTACACCTTC.